This T cell receptor (beta chain) was found in a study of OX40 agonist ivuxolimab in advanced cancers. In the study overall: Ivuxolimab was administered intravenously to patients at 0.01 to 10 mg/kg every 2 weeks. General study points: Clonal expansion was seen in CD4+ and CD8+ blood T cells by week 6 at 0.1 to 3.0 mg/kg. Expanded clones tended on average to be more numerous among CD8+ T cells than CD4+.

This clone occurred once. Its cognate antigen is unknown. Per the germline V gene, CDR1 is SGHVS and CDR2 is FQNEAQ. J was trimmed by 1 base and V by 3 bases; bases with no gene match: 4. The CDR3 covers 15 residues. Sequenced by immunoSEQ multiplex PCR; TCRdb stores in-frame clones only, minus some. The data hold around 41,000 clones, with 88% observed a single time. The sequenced sample was CD4+ or CD8+ T cells sorted from blood, obtained in a trial of the OX40 agonist ivuxolimab. This clonotype was sampled from an adult with an advanced solid tumor such as melanoma, head and neck, liver or kidney cancer. This rearrangement joins TRBV7-8 to TRBJ2-3, with TRBD2 matching over 7 bases. The CDR3 DNA reads as TGTGCCAGCAGCTTCGGTCTAGCGGGCACAGATACGCAGTATTTT. Amino acid sequence: CASSFGLAGTDTQYF. The variable domain in full, with the rest retrieved from reference TRBV7-8 and TRBJ2-3, is GAGVSQSPRYKVAKRGQDVALRCDPISGHVSLFWYQQALGQGPEFLTYFQNEAQLDKSGLPSDRFFAERPEGSVSTLKIQRTQQEDSAVYLCASSFGLAGTDTQYFGPGTRLTVL.